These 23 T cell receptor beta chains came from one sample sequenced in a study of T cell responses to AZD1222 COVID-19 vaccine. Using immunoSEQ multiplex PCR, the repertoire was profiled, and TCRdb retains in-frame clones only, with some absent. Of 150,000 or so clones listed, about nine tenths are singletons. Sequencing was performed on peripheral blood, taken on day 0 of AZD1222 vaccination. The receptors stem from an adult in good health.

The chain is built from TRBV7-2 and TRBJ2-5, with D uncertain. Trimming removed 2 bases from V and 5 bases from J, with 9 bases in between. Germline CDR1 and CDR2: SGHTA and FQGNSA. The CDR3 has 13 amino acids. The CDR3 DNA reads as TGTGCCAGCAGCTTATCGTTAGGGGAGACCCAGTACTTC. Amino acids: CASSLSLGETQYF.

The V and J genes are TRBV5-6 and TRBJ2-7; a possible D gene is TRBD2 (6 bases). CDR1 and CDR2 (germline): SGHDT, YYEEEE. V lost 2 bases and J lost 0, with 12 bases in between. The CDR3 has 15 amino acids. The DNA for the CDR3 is TGTGCCAGCAGCTTCGGGGGTGCAGGCTCCTACGAGCAGTACTTC. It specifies CASSFGGAGSYEQYF.

The CDR3 is CASSLVDGGLETQYF. Here the CDR3 DNA reads TGTGCCAGCAGTTTGGTCGATGGGGGTTTGGAGACCCAGTACTTC. The chain recombines TRBV27 with TRBJ2-5; D may correspond to TRBD1 or TRBD2 (5 bases each). The length of the CDR3 is 15 residues. V was trimmed by 3 bases and J by 5 bases, leaving 16 bases between them. Germline values: CDR1 MNHEY, CDR2 SMNVEV (reference sequence).

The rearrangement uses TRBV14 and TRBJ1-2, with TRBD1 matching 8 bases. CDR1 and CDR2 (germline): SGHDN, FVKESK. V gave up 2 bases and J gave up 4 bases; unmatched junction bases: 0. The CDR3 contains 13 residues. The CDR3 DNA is TGTGCCAGCAGCCAACAGGGGGCCTATGGCTACACCTTC. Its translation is CASSQQGAYGYTF.

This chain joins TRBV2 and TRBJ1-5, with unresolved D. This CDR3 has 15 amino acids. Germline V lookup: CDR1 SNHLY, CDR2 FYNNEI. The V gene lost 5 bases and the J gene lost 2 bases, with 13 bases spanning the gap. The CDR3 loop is CASSPDTVGNQPQHF. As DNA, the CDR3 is TGTGCCAGCAGTCCCGACACGGTTGGCAATCAGCCCCAGCATTTT.

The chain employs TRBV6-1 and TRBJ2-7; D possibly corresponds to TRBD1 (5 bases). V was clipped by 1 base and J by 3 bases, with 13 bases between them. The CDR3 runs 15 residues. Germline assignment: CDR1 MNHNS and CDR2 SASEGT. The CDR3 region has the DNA TGTGCCAGCAGTGAAGAGGGCAGGGCGAGCTACGAGCAGTACTTC. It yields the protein CASSEEGRASYEQYF.

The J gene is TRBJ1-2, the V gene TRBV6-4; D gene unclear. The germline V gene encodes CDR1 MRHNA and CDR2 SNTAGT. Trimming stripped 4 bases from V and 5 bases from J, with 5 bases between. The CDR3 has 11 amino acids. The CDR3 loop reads CASSAGYGYTF. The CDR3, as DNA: TGTGCCAGCAGTGCGGGGTATGGCTACACCTTC.

The CDR3 reads CASSQLRDTSYGGYTF. CDR3 nucleotide sequence: TGCGCCAGCAGCCAACTTCGGGACACGTCCTATGGAGGCTACACCTTC. The genes are TRBV4-1 and TRBJ1-2; weak D call: TRBD1 (6 bases). The germline gives CDR1 MGHRA, CDR2 YSYEKL. V was pared by 2 bases and J by 8 bases, with 21 bases between. The CDR3 sequence is 16 residues long.

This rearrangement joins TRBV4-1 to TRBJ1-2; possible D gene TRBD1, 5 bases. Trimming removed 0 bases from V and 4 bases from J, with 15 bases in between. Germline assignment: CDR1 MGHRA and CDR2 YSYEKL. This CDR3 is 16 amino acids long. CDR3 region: CASSQEVQGVRYGYTF. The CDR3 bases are TGCGCCAGCAGCCAAGAGGTTCAGGGAGTTCGCTATGGCTACACCTTC.

For the CDR3, the DNA is TGTGCCACCAGCCCGGGGGTGGGGACAGGGACTGGCTATGGCTACACCTTC. It yields the protein CATSPGVGTGTGYGYTF. This chain uses TRBV15 with TRBJ1-2; TRBD1 agrees at 9 bases. Per germline, CDR1 LNHNV and CDR2 YYDKDF (reference sequence). V was pared by 5 bases and J by 4 bases, with 14 bases of the junction left unmatched. The CDR3 extends over 17 amino acids.

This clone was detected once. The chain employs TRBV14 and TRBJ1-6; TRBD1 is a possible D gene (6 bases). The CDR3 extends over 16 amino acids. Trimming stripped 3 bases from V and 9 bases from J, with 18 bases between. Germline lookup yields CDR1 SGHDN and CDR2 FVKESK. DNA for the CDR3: TGTGCCAGCAGCCAGGCGACGGGGGGGCGAGCTTCACCCCTCCACTTT. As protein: CASSQATGGRASPLHF.

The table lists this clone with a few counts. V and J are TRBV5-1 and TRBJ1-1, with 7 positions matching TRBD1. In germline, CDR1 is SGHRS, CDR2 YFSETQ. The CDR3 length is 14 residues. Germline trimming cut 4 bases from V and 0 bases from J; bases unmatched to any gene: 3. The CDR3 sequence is CASSRGQLNTEAFF. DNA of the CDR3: TGCGCCAGCAGCCGGGGACAGCTGAACACTGAAGCTTTCTTT.

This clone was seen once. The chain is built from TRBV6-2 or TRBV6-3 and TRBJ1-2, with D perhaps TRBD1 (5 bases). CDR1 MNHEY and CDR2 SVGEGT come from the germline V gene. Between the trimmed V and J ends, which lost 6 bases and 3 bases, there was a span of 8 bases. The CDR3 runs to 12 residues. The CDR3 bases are TGTGCCAGCAGCCCAGGGTACTATGGCTACACCTTC. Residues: CASSPGYYGYTF.

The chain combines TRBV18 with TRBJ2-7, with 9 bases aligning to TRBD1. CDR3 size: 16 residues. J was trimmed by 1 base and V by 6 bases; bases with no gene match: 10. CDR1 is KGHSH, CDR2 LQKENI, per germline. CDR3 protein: CASSPADRGGSYEQYF. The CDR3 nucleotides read TGTGCCAGCTCCCCGGCGGACAGGGGAGGGTCCTACGAGCAGTACTTC.

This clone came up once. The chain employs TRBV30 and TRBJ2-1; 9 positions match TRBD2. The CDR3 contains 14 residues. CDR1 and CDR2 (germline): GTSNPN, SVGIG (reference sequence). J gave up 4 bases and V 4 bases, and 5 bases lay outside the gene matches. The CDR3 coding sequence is TGTGCCTGGAAGCCCAGCGGGGGGTACAATGAGCAGTTCTTC. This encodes CAWKPSGGYNEQFF.

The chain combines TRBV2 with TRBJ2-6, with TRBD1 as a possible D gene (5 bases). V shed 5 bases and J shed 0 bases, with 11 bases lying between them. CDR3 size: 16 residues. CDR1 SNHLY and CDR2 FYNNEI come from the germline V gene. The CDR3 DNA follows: TGTGCCAGCAGTCGAGACAGCCTCTCTGGGGCCAACGTCCTGACTTTC. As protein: CASSRDSLSGANVLTF.

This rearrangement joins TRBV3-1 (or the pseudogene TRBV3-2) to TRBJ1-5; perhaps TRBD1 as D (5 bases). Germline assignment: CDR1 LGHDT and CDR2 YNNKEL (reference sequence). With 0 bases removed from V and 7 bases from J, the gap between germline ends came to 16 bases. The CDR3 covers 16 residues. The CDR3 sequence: CASSQDPMGGRQPQHF. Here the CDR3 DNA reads TGTGCCAGCAGCCAAGATCCCATGGGGGGAAGGCAGCCCCAGCATTTT.

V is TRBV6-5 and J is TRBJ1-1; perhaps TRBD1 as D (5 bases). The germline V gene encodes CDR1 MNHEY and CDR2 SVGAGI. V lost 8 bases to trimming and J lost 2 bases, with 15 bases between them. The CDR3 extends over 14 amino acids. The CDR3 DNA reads TGTGCCAGCGTCCTGGGGGTGAGAAACACTGAAGCTTTCTTT. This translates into CASVLGVRNTEAFF.

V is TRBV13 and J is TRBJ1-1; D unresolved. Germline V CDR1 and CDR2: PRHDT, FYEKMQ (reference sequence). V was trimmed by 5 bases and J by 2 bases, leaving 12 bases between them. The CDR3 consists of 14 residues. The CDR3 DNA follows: TGTGCCAGCAGCACCCTACACCTAAACACTGAAGCTTTCTTT. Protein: CASSTLHLNTEAFF.

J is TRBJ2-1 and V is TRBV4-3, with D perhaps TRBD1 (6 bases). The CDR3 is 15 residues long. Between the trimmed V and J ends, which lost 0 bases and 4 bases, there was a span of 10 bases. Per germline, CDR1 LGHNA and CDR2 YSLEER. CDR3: CASSQDWGPYNEQFF. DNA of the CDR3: TGCGCCAGCAGCCAAGATTGGGGGCCTTACAATGAGCAGTTCTTC.

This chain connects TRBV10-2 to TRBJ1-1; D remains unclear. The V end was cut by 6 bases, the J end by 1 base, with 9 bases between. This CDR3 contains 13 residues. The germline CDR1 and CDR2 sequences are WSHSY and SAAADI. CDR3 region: CASRNSRNTEAFF. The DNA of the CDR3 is TGCGCCAGCAGGAACAGCAGGAACACTGAAGCTTTCTTT.

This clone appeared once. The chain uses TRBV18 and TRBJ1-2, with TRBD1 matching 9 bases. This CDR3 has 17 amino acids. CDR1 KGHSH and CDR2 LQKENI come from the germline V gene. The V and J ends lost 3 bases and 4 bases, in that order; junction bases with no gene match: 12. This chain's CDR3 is CASSPLPKTGGFYGYTF. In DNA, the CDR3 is TGTGCCAGCTCACCTCTCCCAAAGACAGGGGGATTCTATGGCTACACCTTC.

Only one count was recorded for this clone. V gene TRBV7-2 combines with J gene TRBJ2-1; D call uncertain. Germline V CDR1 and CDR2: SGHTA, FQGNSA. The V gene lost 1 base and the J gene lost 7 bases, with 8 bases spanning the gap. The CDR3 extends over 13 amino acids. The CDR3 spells CASSLELGNEQFF. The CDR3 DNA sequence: TGTGCCAGCAGCTTAGAGTTAGGGAATGAGCAGTTCTTC.